This entry describes one T cell receptor (beta chain). Its cognate antigen is unknown. The data derive from a study of tissue T cells after allogeneic stem cell transplantation. Clones were read by immunoSEQ multiplex PCR, and TCRdb kept only the in-frame ones, dropping some. The data contain about 6,300 clones, approximately 70% of them singletons. The study, taken as a whole, reports: Only a limited share of tissue TCRs appeared in blood or spleen. Which tissue TCRs were alloreactive or antigen-specific was not determined. Some clones might be persisting host cells. Few T cell clones were shared across patients, but motif clusters showed tissue-specific shared signatures. Anatomically similar tissues had similar TCR repertoires within each patient.

Unmatched junction bases numbered 13, after V lost 6 bases and J lost 8 bases. Germline loops: CDR1 SGHTA, CDR2 FQGNSA. The CDR3 is 16 residues long. The receptor was isolated from a woman aged 18 to 55 with breast cancer. This specimen consisted of tissue from the stomach, obtained at autopsy. The chain recombines TRBV7-2 with TRBJ2-1; the match to TRBD1 covers 10 bases. This CDR3 reads CASSLTRTGGWDEQFF. The CDR3 DNA is TGTGCCAGCAGTCTTACCCGGACAGGGGGGTGGGATGAGCAGTTCTTC.